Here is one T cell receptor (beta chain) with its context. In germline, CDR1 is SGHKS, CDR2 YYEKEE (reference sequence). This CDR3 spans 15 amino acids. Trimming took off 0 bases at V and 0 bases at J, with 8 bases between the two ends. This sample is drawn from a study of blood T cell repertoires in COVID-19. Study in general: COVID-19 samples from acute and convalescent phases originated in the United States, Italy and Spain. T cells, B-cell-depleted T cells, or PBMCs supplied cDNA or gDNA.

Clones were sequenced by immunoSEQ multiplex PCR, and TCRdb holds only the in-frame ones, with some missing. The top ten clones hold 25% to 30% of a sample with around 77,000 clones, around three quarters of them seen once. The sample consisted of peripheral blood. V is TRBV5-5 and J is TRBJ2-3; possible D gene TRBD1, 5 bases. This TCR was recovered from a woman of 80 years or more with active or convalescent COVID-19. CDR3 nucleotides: TGTGCCAGCAGCTTGGAGGGGTATAGCACAGATACGCAGTATTTT. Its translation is CASSLEGYSTDTQYF.